This passage covers 24 T cell receptor beta chains from one sample sequenced in a study of identical twins. TCRdb re-derived calls from the 5' RACE reads in MiXCR, one entry per CDR3 protein. The data show around 490,000 distinct CDR3 sequences, about 15% seen once. These same data were also listed under a study on yellow fever vaccine responses in identical twins.

Sequencing was performed on CD4+ T cells sorted from blood. Every receptor here comes from a woman between 18 and 29 years old in good health.

This clonotype appeared a few times. J is TRBJ2-2 and V is TRBV2; 8 bases map to TRBD2. Germline CDR1 SNHLY, CDR2 FYNNEI. J was trimmed by 4 bases and V by 6 bases; bases with no gene match: 4. This CDR3 spans 14 amino acids. The CDR3 DNA sequence: TGTGCCAGCAGCTACGGACTAGCCACCGGGGAGCTGTTTTTT. Translated: CASSYGLATGELFF.

The CDR3 protein is CATSRFSGTNQETQYF. In DNA, the CDR3 is TGTGCCACCAGCAGATTCTCCGGGACAAACCAAGAGACCCAGTACTTC. The rearrangement uses TRBV15 and TRBJ2-5; tentative D call: TRBD1 (6 bases). The V gene's germline CDR1 is LNHNV and CDR2 YYDKDF (reference sequence). CDR3 length equals 16 residues. Trimming removed 2 bases at V and 0 bases at J, with 13 bases between.

This clonotype was observed many times. J is TRBJ2-5 and V is TRBV5-1; 11 positions match TRBD2. This CDR3 is 14 amino acids long. V lost 2 bases to trimming and J lost 4 bases; unmatched junction nucleotides: 1. Germline V gene data show CDR1 as SGHRS and CDR2 as YFSETQ. CDR3: CASSFGLAGETQYF. CDR3 in DNA: TGCGCCAGCAGCTTTGGACTAGCGGGAGAGACCCAGTACTTC.

The J gene is TRBJ2-2, the V gene TRBV12-3 or TRBV12-4; possible D gene TRBD2, 6 bases. Trimming stripped 7 bases from V and 3 bases from J, with 15 bases between. The CDR3 consists of 15 residues. CDR3 DNA sequence: TGTGCCAGCACGCCCCGGGACTCTTACACCGGGGAGCTGTTTTTT. This encodes CASTPRDSYTGELFF.

This clonotype was picked up a small number of times. V gene TRBV20-1 combines with J gene TRBJ2-1, with 10 nucleotides matching TRBD2. Germline loops: CDR1 DFQATT, CDR2 SNEGSKA (reference sequence). The ends lost 0 bases at V and 10 bases at J; junction bases unmatched: 9. The CDR3 contains 15 residues. The CDR3 nucleotides are TGCAGTGCTAGAGACAGCGGGGGGGTAGGGGGAGAGCAGTTCTTC. Translating gives CSARDSGGVGGEQFF.

The CDR3 DNA reads TGTGCCAGCAGCCAAGCTCAGCACGGCTACGAGCAGTACTTC. Its protein is CASSQAQHGYEQYF. The V call is TRBV3-1, the J call TRBJ2-7; D call uncertain. Per the germline V gene, CDR1 is LGHDT and CDR2 is YNNKEL (reference sequence). The CDR3 covers 14 residues. Trimming took off 1 base at V and 3 bases at J, with 10 bases between the two ends.

This clonotype came up a few times. This chain links TRBV12-3 or TRBV12-4 with TRBJ1-5; D ambiguous. V shed 4 bases and J shed 2 bases, with 9 bases lying between them. The CDR3 is 14 residues long. In nucleotides, the CDR3 is TGTGCCAGCAGTTGGAGGAGGGGCAATCAGCCCCAGCATTTT. This gives the protein CASSWRRGNQPQHF.

The chain recombines TRBV7-9 with TRBJ2-1; possibly TRBD1 for D (7 bases). Between the trimmed V and J ends, which lost 7 bases and 3 bases, there was a span of 13 bases. This CDR3 is built from 14 residues. The germline CDR1 and CDR2 sequences are SEHNR and FQNEAQ (reference sequence). This CDR3 reads CASTQGGVYNEQFF. The CDR3 bases are TGTGCCAGCACCCAGGGGGGCGTCTACAATGAGCAGTTCTTC.

The chain recombines TRBV20-1 with TRBJ2-5; 11 nucleotides agree with TRBD2. This CDR3 has 15 residues. With V trimmed by 5 bases and J by 2 bases, 7 bases remained unmatched. Germline CDR1 and CDR2: DFQATT and SNEGSKA (reference sequence). CDR3 DNA sequence: TGCAGTGCTGTGACTAGCGGGGTGTTTCAAGAGACCCAGTACTTC. Protein sequence: CSAVTSGVFQETQYF.

There are many counts of this clonotype. The chain is built from TRBV29-1 and TRBJ2-1; possible D gene TRBD1, 6 bases. Trimming stripped 5 bases from V and 1 base from J, with 12 bases between. The V gene's germline CDR1 is SQVTM and CDR2 ANQGSEA. This CDR3 is 14 amino acids long. CDR3 region: CSVSQGASYNEQFF. CDR3 sequence (DNA): TGCAGCGTTTCACAGGGAGCATCCTACAATGAGCAGTTCTTC.

This clonotype occurred a few times. The chain joins TRBV4-1 to TRBJ1-5; D is possibly TRBD1 (5 bases). CDR1 MGHRA and CDR2 YSYEKL come from the germline V gene. The length of the CDR3 is 14 residues. Trimming took off 0 bases at V and 7 bases at J, with 10 bases between the two ends. The CDR3 protein is CASSQEDRGQPQHF. CDR3 in DNA: TGCGCCAGCAGCCAAGAGGATCGGGGGCAGCCCCAGCATTTT.

A few counts support this clonotype. V usage is TRBV5-1 and J usage is TRBJ2-2, with 7 bases aligning to TRBD1. The CDR3 has 16 amino acids. CDR1 is SGHRS, CDR2 YFSETQ, per germline. V shed 3 bases, J shed 2 bases, and the junction held 7 bases outside the gene matches. CDR3 amino acids: CASSSGTATNTGELFF. The CDR3 DNA follows: TGCGCCAGCAGCTCCGGGACAGCAACTAACACCGGGGAGCTGTTTTTT.

The chain is built from TRBV4-1 and TRBJ2-5, with 9 bases identical to TRBD1. V lost 2 bases, J lost 5 bases, and 9 bases stayed unmatched. Germline V CDR1 and CDR2: MGHRA, YSYEKL. The CDR3 covers 16 residues. The CDR3 loop is CASSQMTGGSRETQYF. The DNA of the CDR3 is TGCGCCAGCAGCCAAATGACAGGGGGGAGCAGGGAGACCCAGTACTTC.

This chain uses TRBV12-3 or TRBV12-4 with TRBJ2-7, with 9 bases lining up with TRBD2. The ends lost 7 bases at V and 3 bases at J; junction bases unmatched: 16. CDR3 length: 17 amino acids. CDR3 bases: TGTGCCAGCAAACAGGTGGCGGGGGGGTCAAGGTTCTACGAGCAGTACGTC. Translated: CASKQVAGGSRFYEQYV.

This clonotype was observed a few times. The chain employs TRBV7-8 and TRBJ2-7; 10 bases fit TRBD1. There are 15 residues in the CDR3. V shed 5 bases and J 2 bases; nucleotides not matched to a gene: 6. Germline CDR1 and CDR2: SGHVS and FQNEAQ. CDR3 in amino acids: CASSIAGTGAYEQYF. In nucleotides, the CDR3 is TGTGCCAGCAGCATTGCCGGGACAGGGGCCTACGAGCAGTACTTC.

J is TRBJ2-7 and V is TRBV6-4; 11 nucleotides agree with TRBD2. This CDR3 spans 16 amino acids. Germline V lookup: CDR1 MRHNA, CDR2 SNTAGT. V shed 2 bases, J shed 2 bases, and the junction held 5 bases outside the gene matches. The CDR3: CASSDPLAGGTYEQYF. The CDR3 region has the DNA TGTGCCAGCAGTGACCCTCTAGCGGGAGGTACCTACGAGCAGTACTTC.

The gene calls are TRBV6-2 or TRBV6-3 and TRBJ2-7; D assignment may be TRBD1 or TRBD2 (6 bases each). The CDR3 spans 12 residues. Trimming took off 7 bases at V and 3 bases at J, with 10 bases between the two ends. Looked up from germline, CDR1 is MNHEY and CDR2 is SVGEGT. The CDR3 nucleotides are TGTGCCAGCAAGGGGGGAGGCTACGAGCAGTACTTC. This sequence encodes CASKGGGYEQYF.

This clonotype was detected only a few times. This chain links TRBV14 with TRBJ1-2; D gene uncertain. The CDR3 contains 13 residues. The germline V gene encodes CDR1 SGHDN and CDR2 FVKESK. V shed 2 bases and J shed 4 bases, with 8 bases lying between them. CDR3 amino acids: CASSQLTTYGYTF. CDR3 bases: TGTGCCAGCAGCCAATTGACTACCTATGGCTACACCTTC.

This chain links TRBV20-1 with TRBJ2-1; no clear D. The CDR3 has 12 residues. The V and J ends lost 8 bases and 5 bases respectively, with 13 bases between them. From germline, CDR1 is DFQATT and CDR2 SNEGSKA (reference sequence). The DNA for the CDR3 is TGCAGTCTCGCAGCCACCGACAATGAGCAGTTCTTC. Protein: CSLAATDNEQFF.

This clonotype appeared many times. This chain connects TRBV18 to TRBJ2-3; D is undetermined. V lost 6 bases and J lost 2, with 9 bases in between. Germline CDR1 reads KGHSH; CDR2 reads LQKENI. There are 13 residues in the CDR3. Written as DNA, the CDR3 is TGTGCCAGCTCGCCTCGGGTCACAGATACGCAGTATTTT. Residues: CASSPRVTDTQYF.

The genes are TRBV20-1 and TRBJ1-1, with 7 positions matching TRBD1. The V gene's germline CDR1 is DFQATT and CDR2 SNEGSKA (reference sequence). The V and J ends lost 6 bases and 0 bases, in that order; junction bases with no gene match: 4. The CDR3 runs to 13 residues. The CDR3 DNA reads TGCAGTGCCGCGGGACAGTTGAACACTGAAGCTTTCTTT. This codes for CSAAGQLNTEAFF.

This clonotype appeared a few times. This rearrangement joins TRBV6-1 to TRBJ2-7; D possibly corresponds to TRBD1 (6 bases). Trimming pared 6 bases from V and 0 bases from J, leaving 12 bases between. The CDR3 runs 14 residues. Per germline, CDR1 MNHNS and CDR2 SASEGT. The CDR3 DNA sequence: TGTGCCAGCAGACAAACAGGGAACTCCTACGAGCAGTACGTC. This codes for CASRQTGNSYEQYV.

The table lists this clonotype with a few counts. The rearrangement joins TRBV5-6 to TRBJ1-1; perhaps TRBD1 as D (5 bases). The length of the CDR3 is 14 residues. V lost 3 bases, J lost 3 bases, and 12 bases lay in between. CDR1 and CDR2 (germline): SGHDT, YYEEEE. The CDR3 nucleotides are TGTGCCAGCAGCTCCGACAGCCGATACACTGAAGCTTTCTTT. It is translated as CASSSDSRYTEAFF.

V is TRBV3-1 and J is TRBJ1-1, with D unresolved. V gave up 3 bases and J gave up 1 base, with 6 bases separating them. Per germline, CDR1 LGHDT and CDR2 YNNKEL (reference sequence). The CDR3 is made up of 13 amino acids. The DNA for the CDR3 is TGTGCCAGCAGCCATGTACAGAACACTGAAGCTTTCTTT. It specifies CASSHVQNTEAFF.